The entry below gives a single TCR beta chain sequence along with its context. The antigen is undetermined. This sample was included in a study of T-cell reconstitution after alpha-beta-depleted transplantation in children. General study results and limits: Several hundred expanded graft clones reportedly supplied alpha-beta T cells about two months after transplant. T-cell numbers and diversity, one year after transplant, stemmed largely from T cells that were newly produced.

Unique molecular identifiers tagged the TCRbeta library. From the PCR reads, TCRdb called clonotypes with MiXCR, one entry per CDR3 protein. Here the sample spans 480,000 or so distinct CDR3 sequences, roughly a tenth being singletons. V shed 11 bases and J shed 0 bases, with 5 bases lying between them. Germline V lookup: CDR1 PRHDT, CDR2 FYEKMQ (reference sequence). The CDR3 is made up of 12 amino acids. This specimen was PBMCs, taken before TCRalphabeta/CD19-depleted stem cell transplant. The chain is built from TRBV13 and TRBJ2-6; D is ambiguous. The receptor was derived from a child younger than 10 with inherited bone marrow failure, due to receive a stem cell transplant. The CDR3 sequence: CAVPSGANVLTF. In DNA form, the CDR3 reads TGTGCCGTGCCCTCTGGGGCCAACGTCCTGACTTTC. Filled out from reference TRBV13 and TRBJ2-6, the complete variable domain reads AAGVIQSPRHLIKEKRETATLKCYPIPRHDTVYWYQQGPGQDPQFLISFYEKMQSDKGSIPDRFSAQQFSDYHSELNMSSLELGDSALYFCAVPSGANVLTFGAGSRLTVL.